The T cell receptor beta chain described here comes from a study of blood T cell repertoires in COVID-19. Study context: T cells, B-cell-depleted T cells, or PBMCs provided the cDNA or gDNA that served as material.

Each participant's cohort was designated according to participant-reported clinical history. Trimming cost V 5 bases and J 1 base; bases outside gene matches: 6. CDR3 length equals 16 residues. Germline CDR1 is SGHTA and CDR2 is FQGTGA. Under the authors' procedure: Amplification from reference gene primers served as the basis for estimated nucleated cell counts. Data came from immunoSEQ multiplex PCR; TCRdb stores just in-frame clones and leaves some out. That table gives V, J and clone size, and the DNA gave D and trimming. The sample lists around 230,000 clones; over 75% were seen once. This sequence joins TRBV7-3 and TRBJ2-2; TRBD1 matches 8 bases. The specimen was PBMCs or T cells enriched from blood (not recorded which). The receptor was derived from a man between 35 and 55 years old who had recovered from COVID-19. The DNA for the CDR3 is TGTGCCAGCAGCCCTTCTGGACAGGGGAACACCGGGGAGCTGTTTTTT. Its translation is CASSPSGQGNTGELFF.